This is a list of T cell receptor beta chains from one sample in a study of blood T cell repertoires in COVID-19. Here immunoSEQ multiplex PCR was the method, and the copy in TCRdb shows in-frame clones only, minus some. The data contain over 150,000 clones, around 90% of them singletons. The sequenced sample consisted of PBMCs or T cells enriched from blood (not recorded which). These receptors were obtained from a woman in her twenties or thirties who had recovered from COVID-19. CDR3s include the opening cysteine and the closing phenylalanine or tryptophan. D genes are given only for firm matches. Only some rows state a clone size, as once, few, many or a class for expanded clones.

TRBV9,few,TRBJ2-2,12,TRBD1,TGTGCCAGCAGCAGGGGACAGTTGGAGCTGTTTTTT,CASSRGQLELFF
TRBV27,.,TRBJ2-5,14,.,TGTGCCAGCAGTGCGACAGACTTCCAAGAGACCCAGTACTTC,CASSATDFQETQYF
TRBV19,once,TRBJ1-1,13,TRBD1,TGTGCCAGTAGTGACAGGGGAGACACTGAAGCTTTCTTT,CASSDRGDTEAFF
TRBV3-1/TRBV3-2,once,TRBJ1-2,14,TRBD1,TGTGCCAGCAGCCAACGGGGACAGAACTATGGCTACACTTTC,CASSQRGQNYGYTF
TRBV7-8,.,TRBJ1-1,15,.,TGTGCCAGCAGCTGGGGGGCAGGGGAGGGCACTGAAGCTTTCTTT,CASSWGAGEGTEAFF
TRBV15,.,TRBJ2-6,16,TRBD1,TGTGCCACCAGCAGGGACAGGGGCTCTGGGGCCAACGTCCTGACTTTC,CATSRDRGSGANVLTF
TRBV19,few,TRBJ2-7,16,TRBD1,TGTGCCAGTAGTATACAGGGGACAGGGGACGGCTACGAGCAGTACTTC,CASSIQGTGDGYEQYF
TRBV12-3/TRBV12-4,.,TRBJ1-1,12,.,TGTGCCAGCAGCCCGGTAGAGGCCGAAGCTTTCTTT,CASSPVEAEAFF
TRBV5-1,.,TRBJ2-1,17,TRBD1,TGCGCCAGCAGCTTGGCGGTCGCGGGACAGGGTAGGGATGAGCAGTTCTTC,CASSLAVAGQGRDEQFF
TRBV6-5,few,TRBJ1-2,13,.,TGTGCCAGCAAATCGGCAGGGAACTATGGCTACACCTTC,CASKSAGNYGYTF
TRBV7-3,few,TRBJ2-2,17,TRBD2,TGTGCCAGCAGCCGGACTAGCGGGAGTGGGGGCACCGGGGAGCTGTTTTTT,CASSRTSGSGGTGELFF
TRBV6-2/TRBV6-3,once,TRBJ2-7,16,TRBD2,TGTGCCAGCAGTTGGACTAGACCCCCAATCTCCTACGAGCAGTACTTC,CASSWTRPPISYEQYF
TRBV30,.,TRBJ1-3,12,.,TGTGCCTGGGCCGACAGGGGAAACACCATATATTTT,CAWADRGNTIYF
TRBV29-1,.,TRBJ2-3,16,TRBD1,TGCAGCGTTGAAGAAGGTCTGGGACAGATCACAGATACGCAGTATTTT,CSVEEGLGQITDTQYF
TRBV18,.,TRBJ2-3,17,.,TGTGCCAGCTCATCGGTCGCCTCACTAGATAGCACAGATACGCAGTATTTT,CASSSVASLDSTDTQYF
TRBV13,.,TRBJ1-1,16,.,TGTGCCAGCAGCTTAGACCCTGACAGGACGAACACTGAAGCTTTCTTT,CASSLDPDRTNTEAFF
TRBV7-8,.,TRBJ2-7,15,.,TGTGCCAGCAGCCCATGGACTCAGAGCTCCTACGAGCAGTACTTC,CASSPWTQSSYEQYF